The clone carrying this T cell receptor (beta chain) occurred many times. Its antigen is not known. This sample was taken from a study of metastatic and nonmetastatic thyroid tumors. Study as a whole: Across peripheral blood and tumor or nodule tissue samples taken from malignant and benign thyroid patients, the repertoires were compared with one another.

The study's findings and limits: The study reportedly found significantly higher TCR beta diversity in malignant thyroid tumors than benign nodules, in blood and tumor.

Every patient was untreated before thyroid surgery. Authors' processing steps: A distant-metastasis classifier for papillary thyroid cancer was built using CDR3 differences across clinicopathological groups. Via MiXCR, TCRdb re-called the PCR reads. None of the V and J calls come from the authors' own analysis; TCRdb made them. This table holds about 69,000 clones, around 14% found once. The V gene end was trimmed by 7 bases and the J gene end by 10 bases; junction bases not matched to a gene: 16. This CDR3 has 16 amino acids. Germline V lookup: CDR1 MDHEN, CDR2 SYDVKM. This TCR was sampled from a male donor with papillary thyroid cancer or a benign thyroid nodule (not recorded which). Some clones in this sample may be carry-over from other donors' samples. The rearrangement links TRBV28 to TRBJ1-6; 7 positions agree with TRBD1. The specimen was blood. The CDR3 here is CASTVYSGGIMSPLHF. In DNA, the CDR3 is TGTGCCAGCACCGTTTATTCAGGGGGTATAATGTCACCCCTCCACTTT.